The TCR beta chain described here comes from a study of T cell changes during pregnancy in multiple sclerosis. The CDR3 has 15 amino acids. J lost 6 bases, V lost 2 bases, and 7 bases had no gene match. Germline CDR1 is SGHNT and CDR2 is YYREEE (reference sequence). Clones were sequenced by immunoSEQ multiplex PCR, and TCRdb holds only the in-frame ones, with some missing. The sample has 30,000 to 45,000 clones, 85% to 90% seen once. This receptor was identified in a female donor with multiple sclerosis, enrolled in a pregnancy study. V is TRBV5-4 and J is TRBJ2-3, with 9 bases matching TRBD2. The source material was CD4+ T cells from peripheral blood mononuclear cells, sampled in the first trimester of pregnancy. This CDR3 reads CASSLGGLALDTQYF. The CDR3 DNA sequence: TGTGCCAGCAGCTTAGGCGGACTAGCGTTGGATACGCAGTATTTT. Drawing the rest from reference TRBV5-4 and TRBJ2-3, the complete variable domain is ETGVTQSPTHLIKTRGQQVTLRCSSQSGHNTVSWYQQALGQGPQFIFQYYREEENGRGNFPPRFSGLQFPNYSSELNVNALELDDSALYLCASSLGGLALDTQYFGPGTRLTVL.